This is a list of T cell receptor beta chains from one sample in a study of blood T cell repertoires in COVID-19. Assay used: immunoSEQ multiplex PCR; TCRdb lists only in-frame clones, some missing. The repertoire includes a few hundred thousand clones, less than 90% of them detected once, and 6.8% sits in the top ten. Sample: PBMCs or T cells enriched from blood (not recorded which). Receptors originate from a woman aged 35 to 49 who had recovered from COVID-19. The conserved cysteine and the conserved F or W are not part of the CDR3 here.

v_call	cdr3_aa
TRBV27	ASSLSSYRGMYEQY
TRBV2	ASRKDRGDVTEAF
TRBV5-6	ASSLPSSTDTQY
TRBV5-4	ASSLGGGPQY
TRBV5-5	ASSARTGAKEAF
TRBV16	ASSHFTGVSNTEAF
TRBV20-1	SASPGLVQETQY
TRBV7-9	ASSLSTGDNEQF
TRBV5-4	ASSATVAGAPQETQY
TRBV4-1	ASGPPGGNTGELF
TRBV5-4	ASRLRAGGNTGELF
TRBV19	ASSSGTGAKV
TRBV28	ASRRNTEAF
TRBV4-1	ASSHIMRGGAGAGELF
TRBV7-8	ASSARTSGSKDEQF
TRBV7-2	ASSLTAGLAGNEQY
TRBV5-1	ASSPEIRGGSYNEQF
TRBV5-8	ASSLLVSAGVYTDTQY
TRBV7-9	ASSPKKIGQGSGELF
TRBV3-1/TRBV3-2	ASSQGGTSGNPWSDTQY
TRBV15	ATSRDRGRETQY
TRBV6-5	ASSREETQY
TRBV6-2/TRBV6-3	ASSSIGGEQY
TRBV4-1	ASSSRGVRGWYEQF
TRBV11-2	ASSLGGTHTDTQY
TRBV19	ASKPQGWADTQY
TRBV6-5	ASRPLTVNSPLH
TRBV4-1	ASSVLAGLNEQF
TRBV28	ASSSPPGTSYEQY
TRBV18	ASSPTDRSYGYT
TRBV12-3/TRBV12-4	ASSLPGTDTQY
TRBV9	ASSASILEDALGDTQY
TRBV28	ASSAGGPYEQY
TRBV6-5	ACHRGLSDTQY
TRBV27	ASSTTGTNTEAF
TRBV24-1	ATSDHRDRVQPQH
TRBV19	ASTPRANYGYT
TRBV13	ASSLEGLPNDEQF
TRBV14	ASSPSFQGQETQY
TRBV6-4	ASSASGSPNEQF
TRBV7-2	ASSLTGVTDTQY
TRBV4-1	ASSQELYSGNTIY